The next 30 T cell receptor beta chains were all read from a single sample in a study of Ad26.COV2.S vaccination and SARS-CoV-2 variants. Measured with immunoSEQ multiplex PCR; TCRdb has only the in-frame clones, and not every one. The table lists approximately 360,000 clones, 83% of them singletons, with just under 7.5% in the top ten. Treatment of the sample: roughly 20 received Ad26.COV2.S at low or high dose, single or two shots; roughly five received placebo; per-sample allocation not given. Following the first vaccine or placebo injection, samples were taken on day 63. The sequenced sample was peripheral blood, obtained in a trial of Ad26.COV2.S vaccine versus placebo. Every receptor here comes from a person aged 18-65 years who received the Ad26.COV2.S COVID-19 vaccine or a placebo.

The chain is built from TRBV7-9 and TRBJ1-2, with D possibly being TRBD1 (5 bases). The length of the CDR3 is 17 residues. The germline V gene encodes CDR1 SEHNR and CDR2 FQNEAQ (reference sequence). The V and J ends lost 1 base and 0 bases respectively, with 15 bases between them. This CDR3 reads CASSLGAGTGTNYGYTF. CDR3 nucleotides: TGTGCCAGCAGCTTAGGGGCGGGGACGGGTACTAACTATGGCTACACCTTC.

V is TRBV12-3 or TRBV12-4 and J is TRBJ2-7; D may match TRBD1 or TRBD2 (5 bases each). The CDR3 extends over 13 amino acids. Trimming took off 5 bases at V and 7 bases at J, with 15 bases between the two ends. CDR3 region: CASSTERGWEQYF. CDR3 DNA sequence: TGTGCCAGCAGTACTGAGAGGGGTTGGGAGCAGTACTTC.

The rearrangement joins TRBV27 to TRBJ1-1; D is possibly TRBD1 (6 bases). CDR3 length: 16 residues. The V end was cut by 6 bases, the J end by 5 bases, with 22 bases between. Germline CDR1 reads MNHEY; CDR2 reads SMNVEV (reference sequence). In nucleotides, the CDR3 is TGTGCCAGCAGGCCTTTCCGGGGGGCGGGGGGAACTGAAGCTTTCTTT. As protein: CASRPFRGAGGTEAFF.

The chain joins TRBV11-2 to TRBJ2-7, with D maybe TRBD1 (5 bases). CDR3 length: 14 amino acids. The V end lost 1 base, the J end lost 3 bases, and 10 bases lay between the germline ends. CDR1 and CDR2 from the germline V gene are SGHAT and FQNNGV. As DNA, the CDR3 is TGTGCCAGCAGCTTAGTGGTAGGACACTACGAGCAGTACTTC. Translation gives CASSLVVGHYEQYF. The full variable domain, in which reference TRBV11-2 and TRBJ2-7 provide the parts outside the CDR3, is EAGVAQSPRYKIIEKRQSVAFWCNPISGHATLYWYQQILGQGPKLLIQFQNNGVVDDSQLPKDRFSAERLKGVDSTLKIQPAKLEDSAVYLCASSLVVGHYEQYFGPGTRLTVT.

The chain links TRBV6-5 to TRBJ1-6; a weak D match, TRBD1 (6 bases). V lost 6 bases and J 10 bases, leaving 16 bases between the germline ends. The germline gives CDR1 MNHEY, CDR2 SVGAGI. The CDR3 runs to 14 residues. In DNA form, the CDR3 reads TGTGCCAGCAGGCCGACAGGATCGGGCTCACCCCTCCACTTT. Amino acids: CASRPTGSGSPLHF.

The chain links TRBV7-3 to TRBJ2-6; weak D call: TRBD2 (6 bases). Germline V gene lookup returns CDR1 SGHTA and CDR2 FQGTGA. The CDR3 length is 17 residues. V lost 5 bases, J lost 0 bases, and 14 bases lay in between. CDR3 in DNA: TGTGCCAGCAGCCCATGGGACTTCTCCTCTGGGGCCAACGTCCTGACTTTC. Translated: CASSPWDFSSGANVLTF.

The rearrangement joins TRBV24-1 to TRBJ2-3; D perhaps matches TRBD1 (5 bases). Trimming left V 4 bases short and J 4 bases short, with 14 bases between. Germline V gene sequence: CDR1 KGHDR, CDR2 SFDVKD. The length of the CDR3 is 15 residues. DNA for the CDR3: TGTGCCACCAGTGACCCACTAAGCAGGGCAGATACGCAGTATTTT. Its protein product is CATSDPLSRADTQYF.

The chain combines TRBV7-2 with TRBJ1-1, with TRBD1 identical over 8 bases. V was pared by 5 bases and J by 5 bases, with 4 bases of the junction left unmatched. Germline V gives CDR1 SGHTA, CDR2 FQGNSA. The CDR3 has 13 amino acids. The CDR3 is CASSANRGTEAFF. The CDR3 DNA reads TGTGCCAGCAGCGCGAACAGGGGGACTGAAGCTTTCTTT. Full variable domain (rest looked up from reference TRBV7-2 and TRBJ1-1): GAGVSQSPSNKVTEKGKDVELRCDPISGHTALYWYRQSLGQGLEFLIYFQGNSAPDKSGLPSDRFSAERTGGSVSTLTIQRTQQEDSAVYLCASSANRGTEAFFGQGTRLTVV.

This chain uses TRBV6-5 with TRBJ2-6, with D unresolved. The CDR3 totals 14 residues. The germline gives CDR1 MNHEY, CDR2 SVGAGI. V lost 7 bases, J lost 0 bases, and 7 bases lay in between. The DNA for the CDR3 is TGTGCCAGCAATCCCCGCTCTGGGGCCAACGTCCTGACTTTC. Its protein product is CASNPRSGANVLTF.

The chain carries TRBV5-1 and TRBJ2-3; D is undetermined. V shed 5 bases and J shed 0 bases, with 13 bases lying between them. CDR1 and CDR2 from the germline V gene are SGHRS and YFSETQ. CDR3 size: 15 residues. The CDR3 DNA follows: TGCGCCAGCAGGACCGGGTTGACTAGCACAGATACGCAGTATTTT. It translates to CASRTGLTSTDTQYF.

The chain uses TRBV6-2 or TRBV6-3 and TRBJ2-5, with D hard to call. The CDR3 spans 12 residues. Trimming took off 2 bases at V and 7 bases at J, with 8 bases between the two ends. CDR1 and CDR2 (germline): MNHEY, SVGEGT. The CDR3 region has the DNA TGTGCCAGCAGTTACCCTGGGTTGACCCAGTACTTC. Its translation: CASSYPGLTQYF.

The chain combines TRBV7-2 with TRBJ2-7; no firm D call. Trimming cost V 2 bases and J 6 bases, with 5 bases left between them. This CDR3 has 11 amino acids. The germline CDR1 and CDR2 sequences are SGHTA and FQGNSA. The CDR3 DNA sequence: TGTGCCAGCAGCTTAAGTCTCGAGCAGTACTTC. Amino acid sequence: CASSLSLEQYF. The full variable domain, in which reference TRBV7-2 and TRBJ2-7 provide the parts outside the CDR3, is GAGVSQSPSNKVTEKGKDVELRCDPISGHTALYWYRQSLGQGLEFLIYFQGNSAPDKSGLPSDRFSAERTGGSVSTLTIQRTQQEDSAVYLCASSLSLEQYFGPGTRLTVT.

The chain joins TRBV19 to TRBJ1-1, with 8 positions matching TRBD1. This CDR3 is 16 amino acids long. J lost 5 bases, V lost 4 bases, and 12 bases had no gene match. The germline CDR1 and CDR2 sequences are LNHDA and SQIVND (reference sequence). In DNA, the CDR3 is TGTGCCAGTAGTAAGCACCCAGGGGGCGCGGGAACTGAAGCTTTCTTT. This encodes CASSKHPGGAGTEAFF.

CDR3 sequence reads: CAWSRTGTNTGELFF. The DNA for the CDR3 is TGTGCCTGGAGTCGGACAGGGACGAACACCGGGGAGCTGTTTTTT. The chain is built from TRBV30 and TRBJ2-2, with TRBD1 matching 8 bases. V lost 2 bases and J lost 0; bases outside the gene matches: 2. The CDR3 consists of 15 residues. Germline lookup yields CDR1 GTSNPN and CDR2 SVGIG (reference sequence). The variable domain in full, with the rest retrieved from reference TRBV30 and TRBJ2-2, is SQTIHQWPATLVQPVGSPLSLECTVEGTSNPNLYWYRQAAGRGLQLLFYSVGIGQISSEVPQNLSASRPQDRQFILSSKKLLLSDSGFYLCAWSRTGTNTGELFFGEGSRLTVL.

The table lists this clone with a few counts. The chain employs TRBV24-1 and TRBJ2-2; D is ambiguous. This CDR3 is built from 14 residues. V shed 1 base and J shed 3 bases, with 5 bases lying between them. In germline, CDR1 is KGHDR, CDR2 SFDVKD. This chain's CDR3 is CATSDFLDTGELFF. DNA of the CDR3: TGTGCCACCAGTGATTTCCTAGACACCGGGGAGCTGTTTTTT.

The chain is built from TRBV7-6 and TRBJ1-3; 7 bases agree with TRBD1. This CDR3 has 15 residues. Germline CDR1 and CDR2: SGHVS and FNYEAQ. V lost 5 bases and J lost 0; bases outside the gene matches: 4. In DNA form, the CDR3 reads TGTGCCAGCAGCCTCGCAGGGGGCTCTGGAAACACCATATATTTT. The encoded protein is CASSLAGGSGNTIYF.

V gene TRBV11-2 combines with J gene TRBJ1-1; D is unresolved. The V end lost 5 bases, the J end lost 2 bases, and 9 bases lay between the germline ends. CDR3 length equals 13 residues. CDR1 is SGHAT and CDR2 is FQNNGV in the germline V gene. The CDR3: CASSPGVNTEAFF. In DNA, the CDR3 is TGTGCCAGCAGCCCGGGAGTTAACACTGAAGCTTTCTTT.

V is TRBV30 and J is TRBJ1-2; 8 positions match TRBD1. CDR3 length equals 16 residues. The V and J ends lost 2 bases and 4 bases, in that order; junction bases with no gene match: 12. The germline V gene has CDR1 GTSNPN and CDR2 SVGIG (reference sequence). The CDR3 reads CAWSPYLGDRSYGYTF. Written as DNA, the CDR3 is TGTGCCTGGAGTCCTTATCTCGGGGACAGGAGCTATGGCTACACCTTC.

The chain links TRBV11-2 to TRBJ2-1; no clear D gene. Germline assignment: CDR1 SGHAT and CDR2 FQNNGV. Deletions cut 1 base from V and 7 bases from J, with 5 bases between. There are 12 residues in the CDR3. The CDR3 protein is CASSLVGNEQFF. The CDR3 DNA is TGTGCCAGCAGCTTAGTCGGTAATGAGCAGTTCTTC.

The gene calls are TRBV5-8 and TRBJ2-1; tentatively, D is TRBD1 (6 bases). Between the trimmed V and J ends, which lost 4 bases and 7 bases, there was a span of 24 bases. The CDR3 length is 17 residues. Per germline, CDR1 SGHTS and CDR2 YDEGEE. CDR3 sequence reads: CASSPGYRGLRGNEQFF. Here the CDR3 DNA reads TGTGCCAGCAGCCCGGGGTATAGAGGGCTTAGGGGGAATGAGCAGTTCTTC.

The chain has TRBV24-1 and TRBJ2-5; 10 bases line up with TRBD1. CDR1 and CDR2 from the germline V gene are KGHDR and SFDVKD. V lost 7 bases, J lost 3 bases, and 7 bases stayed unmatched. The CDR3 contains 15 residues. CDR3 nucleotides: TGTGCCACCAGCCCCTATGGGACAGGGGAAGAGACCCAGTACTTC. This sequence encodes CATSPYGTGEETQYF.

This chain uses TRBV7-9 with TRBJ2-7; 7 bases match TRBD2. J gave up 1 base and V 1 base, and 7 bases lay outside the gene matches. CDR1 SEHNR and CDR2 FQNEAQ come from the germline V gene (reference sequence). This CDR3 has 16 residues. The CDR3 bases are TGTGCCAGCAGCTTAGATTGGCGGGGGTTTTCCTACGAGCAGTACTTC. Translation: CASSLDWRGFSYEQYF.

J is TRBJ2-7 and V is TRBV7-3; TRBD2 is a possible D gene (6 bases). CDR3 length: 13 amino acids. Deletions cut 2 bases from V and 4 bases from J, with 9 bases between. Germline V CDR1 and CDR2: SGHTA, FQGTGA. The CDR3: CASSLGGEYEQYF. CDR3 nucleotide sequence: TGTGCCAGCAGCTTAGGAGGGGAATACGAGCAGTACTTC.

The chain combines TRBV24-1 with TRBJ2-3, with D uncertain. CDR1 KGHDR and CDR2 SFDVKD come from the germline V gene. V was shortened by 0 bases and J by 2 bases, with 2 bases between the two germline ends. The CDR3 is 13 amino acids. CDR3 sequence (DNA): TGTGCCACCAGTGATTTGCCCACAGATACGCAGTATTTT. Translation gives CATSDLPTDTQYF.

The rearrangement joins TRBV23-1 to TRBJ2-1; 7 nucleotides line up with TRBD1. TRBV23-1 falls under the ORF class, with uncertain function. Unmatched junction bases numbered 11, after V lost 3 bases and J lost 6 bases. This CDR3 region has 16 residues. The CDR3 spells CASSQPPGQTSNEQFF. The CDR3 coding sequence is TGCGCCAGCAGTCAGCCTCCGGGACAGACATCCAATGAGCAGTTCTTC.

The chain couples TRBV6-5 to TRBJ1-1; 7 positions agree with TRBD1. CDR3 size: 14 residues. V lost 6 bases, J lost 5 bases, and 9 bases stayed unmatched. The germline V gene encodes CDR1 MNHEY and CDR2 SVGAGI. CDR3: CASSPQGRDTEAFF. The CDR3 DNA sequence: TGTGCCAGCAGCCCACAGGGGAGAGATACTGAAGCTTTCTTT.

V gene TRBV21-1 combines with J gene TRBJ1-4; whether TRBD1, the table's D call, matches the DNA was not checked. TRBV21-1 is classified as a pseudogene. CDR3 length: 19 amino acids. The CDR3 spells CASSPRVGRQGWSNEKLFF. The CDR3 nucleotides are TGTGCCAGCAGCCCCCGGGTAGGGAGACAGGGCTGGAGTAATGAAAAACTGTTTTTT.

With regard to this clone: A much larger clone differs from this one at a single base, so this may be a read error. V gene TRBV5-5 combines with J gene TRBJ2-7, with D uncertain. CDR1 is SGHKS, CDR2 YYEKEE, per germline (reference sequence). V shed 2 bases and J shed 4 bases, with 7 bases lying between them. There are 12 residues in the CDR3. CDR3 sequence (DNA): TGTGCCAGCAGCTTTGAAGGGTACGAGCAGTACTTC. Translating gives CASSFEGYEQYF.

V usage is TRBV3-1 (or the pseudogene TRBV3-2) and J usage is TRBJ1-2, with 10 bases lining up with TRBD1. V lost 2 bases, J lost 4 bases, and 10 bases stayed unmatched. Germline CDR1 reads LGHDT; CDR2 reads YNNKEL (reference sequence). The CDR3 covers 17 residues. The CDR3 sequence is CASSQSRTGGGIYGYTF. The CDR3 nucleotides read TGTGCCAGCAGCCAATCTAGGACAGGGGGAGGAATCTATGGCTACACCTTC.

This clone occurred a few times. The chain recombines TRBV11-2 with TRBJ2-5; D is possibly TRBD1 (6 bases). CDR1 and CDR2 (germline): SGHAT, FQNNGV. This CDR3 has 15 amino acids. V shed 5 bases and J shed 2 bases, with 15 bases lying between them. CDR3 region: CASSIGTSDQETQYF. CDR3 nucleotides: TGTGCCAGCAGCATCGGGACATCGGATCAAGAGACCCAGTACTTC.